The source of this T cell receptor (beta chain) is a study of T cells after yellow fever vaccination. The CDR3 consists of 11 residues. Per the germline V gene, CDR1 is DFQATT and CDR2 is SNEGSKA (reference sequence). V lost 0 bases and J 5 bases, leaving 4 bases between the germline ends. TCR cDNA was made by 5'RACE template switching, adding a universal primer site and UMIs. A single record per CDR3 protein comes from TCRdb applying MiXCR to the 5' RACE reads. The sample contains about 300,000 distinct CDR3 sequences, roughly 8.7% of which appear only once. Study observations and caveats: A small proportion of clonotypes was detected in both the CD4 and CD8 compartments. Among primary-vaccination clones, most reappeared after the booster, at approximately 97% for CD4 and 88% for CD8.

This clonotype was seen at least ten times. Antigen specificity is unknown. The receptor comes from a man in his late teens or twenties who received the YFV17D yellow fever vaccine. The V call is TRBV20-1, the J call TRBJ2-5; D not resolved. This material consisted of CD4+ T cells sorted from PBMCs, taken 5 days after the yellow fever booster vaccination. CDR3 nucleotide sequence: TGCAGTGCTAGAGAAAGGGAGACCCAGTACTTC. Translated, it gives CSARERETQYF.